These T cell receptor beta chains were read from a single sample in a study of T cell repertoires in cytomegalovirus infection. TCRdb re-analysed the reads in MiXCR, keeping a single row per CDR3 protein. Of some 350,000 distinct CDR3 sequences listed, 15% to 20% are singletons. Sample: PBMCs. These receptors originate from a human donor in good health (CMV status not recorded). Some clones in this sample may be carry-over from other donors' samples. CDR3s include the opening cysteine and the closing phenylalanine or tryptophan. A D gene is named only where the DNA matches it firmly. A clone size is listed for some rows: how often the clone was seen (once, few, many), or a class if it is expanded.

d_call clone_size j_call v_call cdr3_aa cdr3_nt
TRBD1 . TRBJ2-5 TRBV11-2 CASSKWAPGGETQYF TGTGCCAGCAGCAAGTGGGCCCCAGGGGGAGAGACCCAGTACTTC
TRBD2 . TRBJ2-3 TRBV23-1 CASSQSLAGDDTDTQYF TGCGCCAGCAGTCAATCGCTAGCGGGGGATGACACAGATACGCAGTATTTT
. . TRBJ2-3 TRBV5-1 CASSSGRSDTQYF TGCGCCAGCAGCTCCGGACGGTCAGATACGCAGTATTTT
TRBD1 few TRBJ2-7 TRBV28 CATGTAYEQYF TGTGCCACCGGGACAGCCTACGAGCAGTACTTC
. . TRBJ2-1 TRBV5-5 CASSQYRLSNEQFF TGTGCCAGCAGCCAATACAGACTATCCAATGAGCAGTTCTTC
TRBD1 few TRBJ1-1 TRBV28 CASSPRDSPRTEAFF TGTGCCAGCAGTCCGCGGGACAGCCCTAGGACTGAAGCTTTCTTT
. many TRBJ1-5 TRBV24-1 CATSPLGNNQPQHF TGTGCCACCAGTCCCCTCGGGAACAATCAGCCCCAGCATTTT
. . TRBJ2-3 TRBV29-1 CSVGDTDGTQYF TGCAGCGTTGGAGACACGGACGGTACGCAGTATTTT
. few TRBJ2-7 TRBV20-1 CSAPARTSVQYF TGCAGTGCTCCAGCGCGCACTAGTGTGCAGTACTTC
. few TRBJ1-2 TRBV5-1 CASSLEQYAGYTF TGCGCCAGCAGCTTGGAGCAGTATGCTGGCTACACCTTC
. many TRBJ2-7 TRBV7-2 CASSPRGARYEQYF TGTGCCAGCAGCCCTCGGGGGGCCCGCTACGAGCAGTACTTC
. few TRBJ1-2 TRBV11-2 CASSLSQITGLNYGYTF TGTGCCAGCAGCTTGTCCCAGATCACAGGACTAAACTATGGCTACACCTTC
TRBD2 . TRBJ2-5 TRBV29-1 CSGRGGAETQYF TGCAGCGGTCGCGGGGGGGCAGAGACCCAGTACTTC
. many TRBJ1-1 TRBV7-2 CASSLAGLGTEAFF TGTGCCAGCAGCTTAGCTGGCCTGGGGACTGAAGCTTTCTTT
. . TRBJ1-5 TRBV25-1 CAKKGGWVMGPQHF TGTGCCAAGAAAGGAGGGTGGGTTATGGGGCCCCAGCATTTT
. many TRBJ2-3 TRBV7-8 CASSFTEKGSTDTQYF TGTGCCAGCAGCTTCACAGAAAAAGGGAGCACAGATACGCAGTATTTT
TRBD2 many TRBJ2-7 TRBV7-2 CASSFQGTSVYEQYF TGTGCCAGCAGCTTTCAAGGTACTAGCGTTTACGAGCAGTACTTC
. many TRBJ2-1 TRBV4-1 CASSQVRPHEQFF TGCGCCAGCAGCCAAGTGCGGCCCCATGAGCAGTTCTTC
. many TRBJ1-5 TRBV12-3/TRBV12-4 CASSNDMHQPQHF TGTGCCAGCAGCAATGACATGCATCAGCCCCAGCATTTT
. many TRBJ2-1 TRBV7-2 CASSLESVLALSYNEQFF TGTGCCAGCAGCTTAGAATCGGTACTAGCACTTTCCTACAATGAGCAGTTCTTC